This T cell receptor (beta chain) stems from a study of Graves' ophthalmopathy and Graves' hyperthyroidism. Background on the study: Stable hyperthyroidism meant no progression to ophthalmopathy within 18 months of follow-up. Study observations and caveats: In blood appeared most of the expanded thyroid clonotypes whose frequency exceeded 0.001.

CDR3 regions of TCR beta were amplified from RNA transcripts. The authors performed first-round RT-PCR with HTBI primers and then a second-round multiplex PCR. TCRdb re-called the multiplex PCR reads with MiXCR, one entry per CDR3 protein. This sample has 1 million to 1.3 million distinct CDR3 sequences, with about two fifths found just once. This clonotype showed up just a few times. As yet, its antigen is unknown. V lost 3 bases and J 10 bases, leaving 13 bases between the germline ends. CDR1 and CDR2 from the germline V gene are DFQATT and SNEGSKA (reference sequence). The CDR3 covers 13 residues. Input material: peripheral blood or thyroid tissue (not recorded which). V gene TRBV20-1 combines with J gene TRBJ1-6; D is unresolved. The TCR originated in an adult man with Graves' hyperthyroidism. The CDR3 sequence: CSARAIQRSPLHF. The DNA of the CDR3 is TGCAGTGCTAGGGCCATCCAAAGGTCACCCCTCCACTTT.